A single sample is the source of the 10 T cell receptor beta chains below, sequenced in a study of control samples from healthy donors and cancer patients. Only in-frame clones appear in the TCRdb table, and some are missing; sequencing was by immunoSEQ multiplex PCR. The sample shows tens of thousands of clones, 83% of them seen only once. Sequenced sample: blood. Receptors originate from a man aged 55 to 69 in good health.

The chain combines TRBV7-2 with TRBJ1-2; D is ambiguous. V dropped 5 bases and J dropped 4 bases, with 17 bases sitting between them. The CDR3 is made up of 15 amino acids. Germline V gives CDR1 SGHTA, CDR2 FQGNSA. The CDR3 DNA sequence: TGTGCCAGCAGCCCATCTTTTGACAAGCGCTATGGCTACACCTTC. Translated, it gives CASSPSFDKRYGYTF. Filled out from reference TRBV7-2 and TRBJ1-2, the complete variable domain reads GAGVSQSPSNKVTEKGKDVELRCDPISGHTALYWYRQSLGQGLEFLIYFQGNSAPDKSGLPSDRFSAERTGGSVSTLTIQRTQQEDSAVYLCASSPSFDKRYGYTFGSGTRLTVV.

This clone was found a few times. The chain recombines TRBV9 with TRBJ2-7; D may be TRBD1 or TRBD2 (5 bases each). Germline V gene data show CDR1 as SGDLS and CDR2 as YYNGEE. The CDR3 has 14 amino acids. The ends were cut back, 0 bases at V and 3 bases at J, with 10 bases in the middle. The CDR3 region has the DNA TGTGCCAGCAGCGTAGGGCAGGGAGTCTACGAGCAGTACTTC. This translates into CASSVGQGVYEQYF.

This clone was seen only once. V gene TRBV5-6 combines with J gene TRBJ2-5, with D uncertain. Trimming cost V 0 bases and J 9 bases, with 21 bases left between them. CDR1 and CDR2 (germline): SGHDT, YYEEEE. The CDR3 has 16 amino acids. The CDR3 bases are TGTGCCAGCAGCTTGGTTGCAGAAGGCTGGAATCGGCCCCAGTACTTC. Amino acids: CASSLVAEGWNRPQYF.

The chain uses TRBV7-6 and TRBJ2-3; D not certain. This CDR3 has 20 amino acids. Germline CDR1 is SGHVS and CDR2 is FNYEAQ. V was cut by 6 bases and J by 1 base, with 29 bases left in between. Here the CDR3 DNA reads TGTGCCAGCAGACAACCCGGACGCCGGTTGACTTCGAATTGCACAGATACGCAGTATTTT. Protein: CASRQPGRRLTSNCTDTQYF.

The gene calls are TRBV6-6 and TRBJ2-1; 10 bases match TRBD2. Looked up from germline, CDR1 is MNHNY and CDR2 is SVGAGI (reference sequence). The trim removed 4 bases at V and 2 bases at J, leaving 2 bases unmatched. The CDR3 sequence is 15 residues long. This CDR3 reads CASSWSGRAYNEQFF. As DNA, the CDR3 is TGTGCCAGCAGTTGGAGCGGGAGGGCCTACAATGAGCAGTTCTTC.

This sequence joins TRBV5-4 and TRBJ2-7; D assignment may be TRBD1 or TRBD2 (6 bases each). CDR3 size: 17 residues. The germline gives CDR1 SGHNT, CDR2 YYREEE (reference sequence). V lost 0 bases and J 5 bases, leaving 21 bases between the germline ends. The CDR3, as DNA: TGTGCCAGCAGCTTGGCCAGAGGGGGAGGCGAATCAGACGAGCAGTACTTC. This sequence encodes CASSLARGGGESDEQYF.

This clone was recorded a few times. The J gene is TRBJ2-2, the V gene TRBV14; TRBD2 matches 13 bases. This CDR3 has 16 amino acids. Looked up from germline, CDR1 is SGHDN and CDR2 is FVKESK. J was trimmed by 6 bases and V by 6 bases; bases with no gene match: 7. The CDR3: CASSRTSGSIAGELFF. In DNA form, the CDR3 reads TGTGCCAGCAGTCGGACTAGCGGGAGTATAGCCGGGGAGCTGTTTTTT.

This chain connects TRBV7-6 to TRBJ2-2, with a weak D call TRBD2 (6 bases). The germline V gene encodes CDR1 SGHVS and CDR2 FNYEAQ. The CDR3 contains 16 residues. V lost 1 base and J lost 0, with 9 bases in between. The CDR3 spells CASSLVGGTNTGELFF. The CDR3 DNA is TGTGCCAGCAGCTTAGTCGGCGGGACGAACACCGGGGAGCTGTTTTTT.

The chain joins TRBV19 to TRBJ2-5, with a possible D match to TRBD1 (5 bases). Germline CDR1 and CDR2: LNHDA and SQIVND (reference sequence). The CDR3 spans 15 residues. The V end lost 6 bases, the J end lost 5 bases, and 19 bases lay between the germline ends. The CDR3 DNA reads as TGTGCCAGTAGCCAACTACAGCTCCCAGGGGAGACCCAGTACTTC. Its protein is CASSQLQLPGETQYF.

This rearrangement joins TRBV6-4 to TRBJ2-3; the match to TRBD2 covers 10 bases. This CDR3 is built from 16 residues. V gave up 0 bases and J gave up 3 bases; unmatched junction bases: 3. Per germline, CDR1 MRHNA and CDR2 SNTAGT. CDR3 sequence reads: CASSDSSSGSTDTQYF. The CDR3 coding sequence is TGTGCCAGCAGTGACTCTTCTAGCGGGAGTACAGATACGCAGTATTTT.